Listed below are T cell receptor beta chains from one sample, sequenced in a study of technical replicates of blood from a handful of donors. Assay: immunoSEQ multiplex PCR; the TCRdb copy retains only in-frame clones and omits some. The table has around 76,000 clones, approximately 96% seen once. Sequencing was performed on T cells isolated from PBMCs. All receptors derive from a human donor in good health. Each CDR3 is given with its conserved first and last residue. Each record gives: V gene, J gene, clone size, D gene, CDR3 DNA, CDR3 protein. D genes are given only for firm matches. Clone size is not always given. Where it is, it says once, few, many or a class for expanded clones.

>TRBV18|TRBJ2-7|NA|NA
TGTGCCAGCTCACAATCTGAGATCTACGAGCAGTACTTC
CASSQSEIYEQYF
>TRBV25-1|TRBJ1-1|few|NA
TGTGCCAGCAGTGGAGGGTATGAAGCTTTCTTT
CASSGGYEAFF
>TRBV29-1|TRBJ2-5|NA|TRBD1
TGCAGCGTGGGACAGTCTCAAGAGACCCAGTACTTC
CSVGQSQETQYF
>TRBV5-1|TRBJ2-6|NA|NA
TGCGCCAGCAGCTTGGAGCCCACTGGGGCCAACGTCCTGACTTTC
CASSLEPTGANVLTF
>TRBV19|TRBJ2-3|NA|TRBD1
TGTGCCAGTAGGCCGGGACAGGGTCTCGCAGATACGCAGTATTTT
CASRPGQGLADTQYF
>TRBV28|TRBJ1-5|once|NA
TGTGCCAGCAGTTTGCGGTTTAGTGGCAATCAGCCCCAGCATTTT
CASSLRFSGNQPQHF
>TRBV10-2|TRBJ2-7|NA|TRBD2
TGCGCCAGCCGATCAGAACTAGCGGGAGAGCCCTACGAGCAGTACTTC
CASRSELAGEPYEQYF
>TRBV6-1|TRBJ2-1|NA|TRBD2
TGTGCCAGCAGAATCCCGGGACTAGCGGGAGTTGAGCAGTTCTTC
CASRIPGLAGVEQFF
>TRBV4-1|TRBJ2-7|NA|NA
TGCGCCAGCAGCCAAGATATGGCAAACATGGACGAGCAGTACTTC
CASSQDMANMDEQYF
>TRBV25-1|TRBJ1-1|NA|TRBD1
TGTGCCAGCAGTGACTACAGGGGACCTGAAGCTTTCTTT
CASSDYRGPEAFF
>TRBV15|TRBJ1-5|NA|TRBD1
TGTGCCACCAGTATGACAGGGGATCAGCCCCAGCATTTT
CATSMTGDQPQHF
>TRBV27|TRBJ2-1|NA|NA
TGTGCCAGCGCTAGCGAATCCTACAATGAGCAGTTCTTC
CASASESYNEQFF
>TRBV6-1|TRBJ2-7|NA|NA
TGTGCCAGCAGTGAAGGACAGGCCCTCCTCTACGAGCAGTACTTC
CASSEGQALLYEQYF
>TRBV5-1|TRBJ2-3|NA|TRBD1
TGCGCCAGCAGCTCAGGACAGGGGAGCACAGATACGCAGTATTTT
CASSSGQGSTDTQYF
>TRBV27|TRBJ1-1|NA|NA
TGTGCCAGCAGTTTATATGGAGGCCTCGGGGCTGAAGCTTTCTTT
CASSLYGGLGAEAFF
>TRBV4-1|TRBJ2-1|NA|NA
TGCGCCAGCAGCCAACCCACGGTCGGTGAGCAGTTCTTC
CASSQPTVGEQFF
>TRBV11-3|TRBJ2-7|NA|TRBD2
TGTGCCAGCAGCTTAAGGGCGGGGGGGACCTACGAGCAGTACTTC
CASSLRAGGTYEQYF
>TRBV4-1|TRBJ1-2|NA|TRBD1
TGCGCCAGCAGCCAAGGCCGAAGGACAGGCGAGTATGGCTACACCTTC
CASSQGRRTGEYGYTF
>TRBV6-1|TRBJ2-2|NA|NA
TGTGCCAGCAGCTATACCAGGGGCGTCACCGGGGAGCTGTTTTTT
CASSYTRGVTGELFF
>TRBV28|TRBJ2-1|NA|TRBD1
TGTGCCACTCGAGGGACAGGGGGAGGGAGTGAGCAGTTCTTC
CATRGTGGGSEQFF
>TRBV4-1|TRBJ1-5|NA|TRBD1
TGCGCCAGCAGCCCTCCGGGACAGGGGAATCAGCCCCAGCATTTT
CASSPPGQGNQPQHF
>TRBV4-1|TRBJ2-1|NA|TRBD2
TGCGCCAGCAGCCAAGTTCCGGGACTAGGAAGGGCGCAGTTCTTC
CASSQVPGLGRAQFF
>TRBV10-2|TRBJ2-7|NA|TRBD2
TGCGCCAGCAGTGACTCGCGGGAGGCGTACGAGCAGTACTTC
CASSDSREAYEQYF
>TRBV9|TRBJ2-7|medium-sized|TRBD2
TGTGCCAGCAGCGTAGCTGGCGGGGGGGGCTACGAGCAGTACTTC
CASSVAGGGGYEQYF